Listed here are 9 T cell receptor beta chains from one sample, sequenced in a study of blood T cell repertoires in COVID-19. The assay was immunoSEQ multiplex PCR, and TCRdb's table has in-frame clones only and misses some. The sample holds more than 100,000 clones, 85% to 90% seen once. Sample: peripheral blood. Receptors originate from a woman aged 60-75 years with COVID-19, enrolled during active disease.

The chain uses TRBV6-2 or TRBV6-3 and TRBJ1-2, with 8 bases matching TRBD1. V shed 3 bases, J shed 1 base, and the junction held 13 bases outside the gene matches. The CDR3 length is 18 residues. Germline V gene lookup returns CDR1 MNHEY and CDR2 SVGEGT. CDR3 bases: TGTGCCAGCAGTTATATTCCCGGGACAGGATCGTTTAACTATGGCTACACCTTC. Encoded protein: CASSYIPGTGSFNYGYTF.

This clone was found once. The genes are TRBV19 and TRBJ2-1; 8 positions match TRBD2. Germline values: CDR1 LNHDA, CDR2 SQIVND (reference sequence). V shed 7 bases, J shed 7 bases, and the junction held 6 bases outside the gene matches. CDR3 length: 13 amino acids. The CDR3 bases are TGTGCCAGTAAGAAAGGCGGGGGGAATGAGCAGTTCTTC. This translates into CASKKGGGNEQFF.

The chain carries TRBV9 and TRBJ1-3, with D maybe TRBD1 (5 bases). The V end lost 2 bases, the J end lost 0 bases, and 18 bases lay between the germline ends. CDR3 length: 18 residues. Germline V gives CDR1 SGDLS, CDR2 YYNGEE. The CDR3 region is CASSVIRDRHNSGNTIYF. In nucleotides, the CDR3 is TGTGCCAGCAGCGTCATTAGAGACAGACACAACTCTGGAAACACCATATATTTT.

The J gene is TRBJ2-3, the V gene TRBV6-5, with 7 bases lining up with TRBD1. This CDR3 spans 14 amino acids. V shed 6 bases, J shed 2 bases, and the junction held 5 bases outside the gene matches. Per the germline V gene, CDR1 is MNHEY and CDR2 is SVGAGI. The CDR3, as DNA: TGTGCCAGCAGGACAGGGTATTACACAGATACGCAGTATTTT. Its translation is CASRTGYYTDTQYF.

The chain combines TRBV5-4 with TRBJ1-3; D is unclear. CDR1 is SGHNT, CDR2 YYREEE, per germline (reference sequence). The V end was cut by 0 bases, the J end by 0 bases, with 10 bases between. The CDR3 spans 16 residues. The CDR3 spells CASSLVNSNSGNTIYF. The CDR3, as DNA: TGTGCCAGCAGCTTGGTAAACAGCAACTCTGGAAACACCATATATTTT.

This chain uses TRBV2 with TRBJ1-2; possibly TRBD1 for D (5 bases). Between the trimmed V and J ends, which lost 4 bases and 2 bases, there was a span of 8 bases. This CDR3 is 13 amino acids long. Germline CDR1 is SNHLY and CDR2 is FYNNEI. The CDR3 region has the DNA TGTGCCAGCAGTGTGCAGGGAAACTATGGCTACACCTTC. It encodes CASSVQGNYGYTF.

This chain's CDR3 is CASSLTARANYGYTF. In DNA form, the CDR3 reads TGTGCCAGCAGCTTAACGGCCAGGGCTAACTATGGCTACACCTTC. This rearrangement joins TRBV7-2 to TRBJ1-2; D is perhaps TRBD1 (5 bases). CDR3 size: 15 residues. Looked up from germline, CDR1 is SGHTA and CDR2 is FQGNSA. V lost 2 bases to trimming and J lost 0 bases, with 10 bases between them.

The table lists this clone with many counts. The chain links TRBV7-2 to TRBJ1-5; TRBD1 matches at 9 bases. CDR1 and CDR2 from the germline V gene are SGHTA and FQGNSA. The length of the CDR3 is 15 residues. V shed 3 bases and J 4 bases; nucleotides not matched to a gene: 4. In nucleotides, the CDR3 is TGTGCCAGCAGCTTGGGACAGGGAGAGAATCAGCCCCAGCATTTT. Its translation is CASSLGQGENQPQHF. Looking up the rest from reference TRBV7-2 and TRBJ1-5 gives the full variable domain: GAGVSQSPSNKVTEKGKDVELRCDPISGHTALYWYRQSLGQGLEFLIYFQGNSAPDKSGLPSDRFSAERTGGSVSTLTIQRTQQEDSAVYLCASSLGQGENQPQHFGDGTRLSIL.

J is TRBJ2-1 and V is TRBV7-2, with 8 bases matching TRBD1. V dropped 4 bases and J dropped 2; count of bases not matched to a gene: 7. This CDR3 is 16 amino acids long. Germline V gene sequence: CDR1 SGHTA, CDR2 FQGNSA. The DNA for the CDR3 is TGTGCCAGCAGCTCGCCTGGACAGGGACCCTACAATGAGCAGTTCTTC. Translating gives CASSSPGQGPYNEQFF.